The present T cell receptor beta chain was sequenced within a study of cytomegalovirus exposure and HLA in healthy donors. Overall study: Early release data held about 92 million unique TCRs from HLA-typed donors.

This clone was found a few times. Its matching antigen is unknown. It was with 60 Vbeta and 13 Jbeta primers that the PCR ran. Sequencing was performed with immunoSEQ multiplex PCR; in TCRdb, only in-frame clones are kept and a portion is missing. In the table there are about 140,000 clones, 80% of which are singletons. This CDR3 has 13 amino acids. V gave up 5 bases and J gave up 8 bases; unmatched junction bases: 8. Germline assignment: CDR1 LNHDA and CDR2 SQIVND (reference sequence). Overall study results and limits: There were a few CMV-associated chains whose specificity for CMV antigens was confirmed in vitro. A missense DCLRE1C variant was associated with V- and J-gene trimming of TCR beta chains in a later analysis, and an independent cohort replicated the association. Both high specificity and high sensitivity reportedly marked the classifier's diagnosis of cytomegalovirus status.

Material for sequencing was PBMCs. The TCR originated in a man in his forties in good health and CMV-seronegative. The V and J genes are TRBV19 and TRBJ1-2; 7 bases map to TRBD1. For the CDR3, the DNA is TGTGCCAGTAGTTGGGACAGCTACGACGGCTACACCTTC. Translating gives CASSWDSYDGYTF.